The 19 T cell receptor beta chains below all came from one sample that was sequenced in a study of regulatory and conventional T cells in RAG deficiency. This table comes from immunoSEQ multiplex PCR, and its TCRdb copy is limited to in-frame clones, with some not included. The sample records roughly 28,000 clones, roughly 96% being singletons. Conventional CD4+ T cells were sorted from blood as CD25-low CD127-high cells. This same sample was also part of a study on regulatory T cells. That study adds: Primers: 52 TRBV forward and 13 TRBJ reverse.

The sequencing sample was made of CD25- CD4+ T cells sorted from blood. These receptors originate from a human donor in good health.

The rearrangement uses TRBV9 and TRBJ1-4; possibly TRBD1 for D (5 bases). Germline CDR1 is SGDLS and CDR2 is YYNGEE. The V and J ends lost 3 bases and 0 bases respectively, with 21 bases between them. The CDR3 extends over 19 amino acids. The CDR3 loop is CASSEGWEGRGATNEKLFF. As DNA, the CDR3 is TGTGCCAGCAGCGAGGGGTGGGAGGGTCGGGGGGCAACTAATGAAAAACTGTTTTTT.

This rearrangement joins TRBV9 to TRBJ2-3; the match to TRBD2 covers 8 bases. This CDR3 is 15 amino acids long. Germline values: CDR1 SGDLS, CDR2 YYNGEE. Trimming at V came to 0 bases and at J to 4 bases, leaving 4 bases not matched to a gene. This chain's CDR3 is CASSVGSGGADTQYF. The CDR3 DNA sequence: TGTGCCAGCAGCGTAGGGAGCGGGGGCGCAGATACGCAGTATTTT.

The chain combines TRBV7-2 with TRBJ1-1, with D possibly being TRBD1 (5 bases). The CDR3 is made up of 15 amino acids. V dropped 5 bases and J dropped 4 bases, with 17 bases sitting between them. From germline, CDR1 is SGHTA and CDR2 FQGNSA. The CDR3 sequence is CASSPRQMRGTEAFF. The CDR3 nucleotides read TGTGCCAGCAGCCCCCGACAGATGCGTGGCACTGAAGCTTTCTTT.

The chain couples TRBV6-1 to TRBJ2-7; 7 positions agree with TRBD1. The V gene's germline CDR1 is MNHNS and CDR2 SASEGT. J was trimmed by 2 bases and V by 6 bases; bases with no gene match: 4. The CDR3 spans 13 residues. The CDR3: CASSLTGTYEQYF. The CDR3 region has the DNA TGTGCCAGCAGCCTGACAGGGACCTACGAGCAGTACTTC.

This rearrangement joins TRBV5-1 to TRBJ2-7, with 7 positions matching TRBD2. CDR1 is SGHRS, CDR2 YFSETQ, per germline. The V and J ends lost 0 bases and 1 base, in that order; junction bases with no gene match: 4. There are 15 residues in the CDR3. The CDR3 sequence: CASSLGEGRSYEQYF. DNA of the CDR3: TGCGCCAGCAGCTTGGGGGAGGGGAGGTCCTACGAGCAGTACTTC.

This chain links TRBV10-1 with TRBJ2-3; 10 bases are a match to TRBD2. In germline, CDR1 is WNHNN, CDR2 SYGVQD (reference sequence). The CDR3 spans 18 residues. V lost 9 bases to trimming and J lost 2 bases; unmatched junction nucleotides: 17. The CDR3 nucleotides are TGCGCCAGGGGCCGTAGCGGGGGGTCTAGAGGGACCACAGATACGCAGTATTTT. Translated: CARGRSGGSRGTTDTQYF.

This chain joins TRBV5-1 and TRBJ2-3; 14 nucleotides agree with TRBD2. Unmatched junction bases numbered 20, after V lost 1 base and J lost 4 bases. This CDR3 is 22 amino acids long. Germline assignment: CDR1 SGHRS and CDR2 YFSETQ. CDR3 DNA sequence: TGCGCCAGCAGCTTGCGGACTAGCGGGGGGAGTAGGGTATTAATCGAAGCAGATACGCAGTATTTT. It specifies CASSLRTSGGSRVLIEADTQYF.

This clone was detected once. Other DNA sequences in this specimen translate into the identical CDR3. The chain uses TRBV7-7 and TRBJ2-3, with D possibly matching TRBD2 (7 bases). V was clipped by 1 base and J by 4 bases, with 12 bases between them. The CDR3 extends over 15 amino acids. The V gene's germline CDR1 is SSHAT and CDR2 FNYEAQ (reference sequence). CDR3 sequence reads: CASSLGGGGADTQYF. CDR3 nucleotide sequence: TGTGCCAGCAGCTTAGGGGGAGGGGGAGCAGATACGCAGTATTTT.

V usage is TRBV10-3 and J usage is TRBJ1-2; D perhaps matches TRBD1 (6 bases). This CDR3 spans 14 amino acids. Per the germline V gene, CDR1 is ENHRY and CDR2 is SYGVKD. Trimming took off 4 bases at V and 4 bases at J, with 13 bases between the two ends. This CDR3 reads CAISGTGTFYGYTF. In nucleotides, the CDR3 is TGTGCCATCAGTGGAACCGGGACATTCTATGGCTACACCTTC.

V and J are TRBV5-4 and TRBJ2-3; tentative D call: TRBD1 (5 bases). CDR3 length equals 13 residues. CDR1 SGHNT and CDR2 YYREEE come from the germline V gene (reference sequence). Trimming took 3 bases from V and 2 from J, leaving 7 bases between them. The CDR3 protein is CASSSTDTDTQYF. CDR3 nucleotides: TGTGCCAGCAGCTCGACAGACACAGATACGCAGTATTTT.

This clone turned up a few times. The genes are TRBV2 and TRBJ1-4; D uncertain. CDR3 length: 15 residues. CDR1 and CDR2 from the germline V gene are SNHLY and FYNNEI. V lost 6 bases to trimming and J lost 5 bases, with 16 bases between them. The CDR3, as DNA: TGTGCCAGCAGGTTACAGTCTAATCGGAATGAAAAACTGTTTTTT. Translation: CASRLQSNRNEKLFF. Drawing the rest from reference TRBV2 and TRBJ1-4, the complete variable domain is EPEVTQTPSHQVTQMGQEVILRCVPISNHLYFYWYRQILGQKVEFLVSFYNNEISEKSEIFDDQFSVERPDGSNFTLKIRSTKLEDSAMYFCASRLQSNRNEKLFFGSGTQLSVL.

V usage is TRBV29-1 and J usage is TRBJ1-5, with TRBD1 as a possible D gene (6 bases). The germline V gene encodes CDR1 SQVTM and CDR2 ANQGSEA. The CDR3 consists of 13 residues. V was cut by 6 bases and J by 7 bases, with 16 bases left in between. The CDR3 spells CSVAGDFSQPQHF. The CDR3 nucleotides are TGCAGCGTCGCAGGGGATTTTAGCCAGCCCCAGCATTTT. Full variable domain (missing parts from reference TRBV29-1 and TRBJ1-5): SAVISQKPSRDICQRGTSLTIQCQVDSQVTMMFWYRQQPGQSLTLIATANQGSEATYESGFVIDKFPISRPNLTFSTLTVSNMSPEDSSIYLCSVAGDFSQPQHFGDGTRLSIL.

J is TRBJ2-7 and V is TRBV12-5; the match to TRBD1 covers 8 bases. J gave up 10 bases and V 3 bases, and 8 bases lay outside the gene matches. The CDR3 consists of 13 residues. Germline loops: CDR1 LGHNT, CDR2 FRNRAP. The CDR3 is CASGLGTGQDQYF. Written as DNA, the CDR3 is TGTGCTAGTGGTTTAGGGACAGGACAAGACCAGTACTTC.

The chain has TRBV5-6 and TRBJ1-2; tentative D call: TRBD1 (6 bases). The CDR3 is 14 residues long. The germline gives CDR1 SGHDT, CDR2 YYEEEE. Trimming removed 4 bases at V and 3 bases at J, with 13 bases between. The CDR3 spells CASSRGPGDYGYTF. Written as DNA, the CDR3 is TGTGCCAGCAGCCGGGGCCCAGGGGACTATGGCTACACCTTC.

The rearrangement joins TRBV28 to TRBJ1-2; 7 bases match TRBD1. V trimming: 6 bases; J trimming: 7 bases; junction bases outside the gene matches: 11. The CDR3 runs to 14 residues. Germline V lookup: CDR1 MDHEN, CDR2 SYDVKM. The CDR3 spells CASSPGGTTGGYTF. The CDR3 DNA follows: TGTGCCAGCAGCCCAGGGGGGACGACTGGTGGCTACACCTTC.

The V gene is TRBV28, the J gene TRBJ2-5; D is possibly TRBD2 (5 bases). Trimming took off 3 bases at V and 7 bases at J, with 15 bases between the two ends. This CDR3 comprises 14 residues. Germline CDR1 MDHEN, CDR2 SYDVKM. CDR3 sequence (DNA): TGTGCCAGCAGTTTTTCCGGGGTTTCCGGGACCCAGTACTTC. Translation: CASSFSGVSGTQYF.

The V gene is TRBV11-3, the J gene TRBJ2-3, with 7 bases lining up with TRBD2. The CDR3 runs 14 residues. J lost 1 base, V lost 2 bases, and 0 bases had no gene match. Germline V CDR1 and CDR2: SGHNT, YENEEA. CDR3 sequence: CASSLRGGTDTQYF. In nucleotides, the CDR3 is TGTGCCAGCAGCTTACGGGGGGGCACAGATACGCAGTATTTT.

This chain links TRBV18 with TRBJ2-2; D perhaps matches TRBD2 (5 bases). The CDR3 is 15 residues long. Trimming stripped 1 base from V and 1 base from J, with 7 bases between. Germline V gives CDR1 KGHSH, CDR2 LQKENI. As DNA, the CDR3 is TGTGCCAGCTCACCACTCGGGGAGAACACCGGGGAGCTGTTTTTT. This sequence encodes CASSPLGENTGELFF.

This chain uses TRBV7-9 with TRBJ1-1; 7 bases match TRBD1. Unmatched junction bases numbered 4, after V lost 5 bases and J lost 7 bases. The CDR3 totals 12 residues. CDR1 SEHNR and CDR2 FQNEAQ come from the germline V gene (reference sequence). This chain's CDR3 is CASSTTGFEAFF. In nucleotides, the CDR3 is TGTGCCAGCAGCACGACAGGGTTTGAAGCTTTCTTT.